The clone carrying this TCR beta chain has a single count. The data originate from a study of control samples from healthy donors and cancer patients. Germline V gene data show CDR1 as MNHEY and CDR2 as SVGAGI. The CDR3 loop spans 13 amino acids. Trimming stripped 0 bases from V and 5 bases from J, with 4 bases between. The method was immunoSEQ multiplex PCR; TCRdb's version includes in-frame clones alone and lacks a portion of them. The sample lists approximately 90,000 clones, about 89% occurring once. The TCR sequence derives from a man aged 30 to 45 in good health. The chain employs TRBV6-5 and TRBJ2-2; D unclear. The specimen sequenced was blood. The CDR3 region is CASSYSETGELFF. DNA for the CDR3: TGTGCCAGCAGTTACTCAGAAACCGGGGAGCTGTTTTTT.